The clone carrying this T cell receptor (beta chain) was seen a single time. Every bulk PBMC sample received the same 350 ng of DNA. Assay used: immunoSEQ multiplex PCR; TCRdb lists only in-frame clones, some missing. In the table there are 6,000 or so clones, just over 85% of which are singletons. The data derive from a study of blood T cell dynamics during melanoma immunotherapy. The time point is: pre-treatment baseline. Samples come from before therapy and from week 3 after the first blockade cycle. Apart from two fast progressors, RECIST 1.1 response was judged 12 weeks post-infusion. V was trimmed by 1 base and J by 4 bases, leaving 13 bases between them. The CDR3 consists of 14 residues. Germline V gene lookup returns CDR1 GTSNPN and CDR2 SVGIG (reference sequence).

Sequenced material: blood, taken from a patient treated with checkpoint blockade. This clonotype was sampled from a human donor with melanoma. The J gene is TRBJ2-5, the V gene TRBV30, with D possibly TRBD2 on 6 matching bases. The CDR3 DNA is TGTGCCTGGAGTGGTACGGGGGTGGGAGAGACCCAGTACTTC. Protein sequence: CAWSGTGVGETQYF.